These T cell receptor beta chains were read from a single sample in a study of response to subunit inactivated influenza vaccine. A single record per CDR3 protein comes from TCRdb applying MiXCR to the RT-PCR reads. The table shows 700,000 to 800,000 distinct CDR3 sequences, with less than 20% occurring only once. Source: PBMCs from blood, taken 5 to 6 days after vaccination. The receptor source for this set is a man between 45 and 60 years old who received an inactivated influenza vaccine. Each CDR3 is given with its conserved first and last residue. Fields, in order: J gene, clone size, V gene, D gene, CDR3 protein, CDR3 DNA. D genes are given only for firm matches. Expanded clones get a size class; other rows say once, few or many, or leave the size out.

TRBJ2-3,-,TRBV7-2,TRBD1,CASSFSGTAYTDTQYF,TGTGCCAGCAGCTTTTCCGGGACAGCATACACAGATACGCAGTATTTT
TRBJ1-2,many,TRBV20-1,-,CSARVGGPGYTF,TGCAGTGCTAGAGTAGGGGGGCCTGGCTACACCTTC
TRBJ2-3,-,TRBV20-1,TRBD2,CSAREGLAGTDTQYF,TGCAGTGCTAGAGAAGGACTAGCGGGCACAGATACGCAGTATTTT
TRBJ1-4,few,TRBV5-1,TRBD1,CASSFPGTGEKLFF,TGCGCCAGCAGCTTCCCCGGGACAGGTGAAAAACTGTTTTTT
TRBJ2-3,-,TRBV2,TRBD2,CASSRTSGGSADTQYF,TGTGCCAGCAGCCGGACTAGCGGGGGGTCCGCAGATACGCAGTATTTT
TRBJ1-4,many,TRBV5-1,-,CASSLRATNEKLFF,TGCGCCAGCAGCTTGAGAGCAACTAATGAAAAACTGTTTTTT
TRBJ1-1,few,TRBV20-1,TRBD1,CSARKGATNTEAFF,TGCAGTGCTAGGAAGGGGGCGACGAACACTGAAGCTTTCTTT
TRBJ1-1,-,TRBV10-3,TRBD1,CAISEVTGGYTEAFF,TGTGCCATCAGTGAGGTGACAGGGGGATACACTGAAGCTTTCTTT
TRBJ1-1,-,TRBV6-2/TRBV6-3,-,CASSYPTGAEAFF,TGTGCCAGCAGTTACCCGACCGGCGCTGAAGCTTTCTTT
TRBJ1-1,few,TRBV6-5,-,CASSYSEGQGRTEAFF,TGTGCCAGCAGTTACTCGGAAGGGCAGGGGAGGACTGAAGCTTTCTTT
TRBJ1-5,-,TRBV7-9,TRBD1,CASSLNPGTEHQPQHF,TGTGCCAGCAGCTTAAACCCCGGGACAGAACATCAGCCCCAGCATTTT
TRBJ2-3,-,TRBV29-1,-,CSVNLVGEFRPDTQYF,TGCAGCGTCAATCTCGTAGGGGAGTTTAGACCAGATACGCAGTATTTT
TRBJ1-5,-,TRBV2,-,CASSEREGSQSGNQPQHF,TGTGCCAGCAGTGAAAGGGAGGGGAGCCAGAGCGGCAATCAGCCCCAGCATTTT
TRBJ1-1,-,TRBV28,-,CASSLFAAEDTEAFF,TGTGCCAGCAGTTTATTCGCGGCGGAGGACACTGAAGCTTTCTTT
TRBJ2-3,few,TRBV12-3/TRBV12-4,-,CASSWSGASTDTQYF,TGTGCCAGCAGTTGGTCGGGTGCTAGCACAGATACGCAGTATTTT
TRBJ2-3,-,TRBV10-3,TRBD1,CAISEGQGATDTQYF,TGTGCCATCAGCGAAGGACAGGGGGCTACAGATACGCAGTATTTT
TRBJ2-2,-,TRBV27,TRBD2,CASSFLASGRAPGELFF,TGTGCCAGCAGTTTCCTCGCTAGCGGGAGGGCCCCCGGGGAGCTGTTTTTT
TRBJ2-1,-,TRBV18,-,CASSPLAASYNEQFF,TGTGCCAGCTCACCTCTGGCGGCATCCTACAATGAGCAGTTCTTC
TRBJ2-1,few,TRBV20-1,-,CSARDSAGLGEQFF,TGCAGTGCTAGAGATAGCGCGGGGTTGGGTGAGCAGTTCTTC
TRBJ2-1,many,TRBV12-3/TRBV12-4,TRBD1,CASRPRQGTYNEQFF,TGTGCCAGCAGACCCCGACAGGGCACCTACAATGAGCAGTTCTTC
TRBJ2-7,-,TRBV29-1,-,CSVSFRGEQYF,TGCAGCGTTAGTTTCAGGGGCGAGCAGTACTTC
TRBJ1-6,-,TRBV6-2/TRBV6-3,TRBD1,CASSYSNVRGRSPLHF,TGTGCCAGCAGTTACTCGAATGTCAGGGGGCGTTCACCCCTCCACTTT
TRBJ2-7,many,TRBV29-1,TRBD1,CSVATGGYEQYF,TGCAGCGTTGCTACAGGGGGCTACGAGCAGTACTTC
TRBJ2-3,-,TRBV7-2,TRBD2,CASSLAAAGGQDTQYF,TGTGCCAGCAGCTTAGCGGCTGCGGGGGGGCAAGATACGCAGTATTTT
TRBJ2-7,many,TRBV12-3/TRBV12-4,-,CASSLRSQAAHEQYF,TGTGCCAGCAGTTTAAGATCGCAGGCGGCGCACGAGCAGTACTTC
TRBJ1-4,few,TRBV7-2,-,CASSPTYRANKLFF,TGTGCCAGCAGCCCTACCTACAGGGCCAACAAACTGTTTTTT
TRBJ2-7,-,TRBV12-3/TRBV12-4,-,CASSNSSTKSSYEQYF,TGTGCCAGCAGTAACTCTAGCACCAAGAGCTCCTACGAGCAGTACTTC
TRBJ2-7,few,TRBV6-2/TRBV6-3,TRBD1,CASSMDRGTYEQYF,TGTGCCAGCAGCATGGACAGGGGAACCTACGAGCAGTACTTC
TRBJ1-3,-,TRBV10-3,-,CAISEGWRNTIYF,TGTGCCATCAGTGAGGGATGGAGGAACACCATATATTTT
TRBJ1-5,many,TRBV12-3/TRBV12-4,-,CASNTGGAGPNQPQHF,TGTGCCAGCAACACCGGGGGCGCGGGGCCCAATCAGCCCCAGCATTTT
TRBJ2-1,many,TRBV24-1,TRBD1,CATSAKPGQRYNEQFF,TGTGCCACCAGTGCTAAACCGGGACAGCGATACAATGAGCAGTTCTTC
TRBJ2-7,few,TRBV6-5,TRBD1,CASSYSRQGAAYEQYF,TGTGCCAGCAGTTACTCAAGACAGGGGGCCGCCTACGAGCAGTACTTC
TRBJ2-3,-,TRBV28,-,CASLRRASFIGTDTQYF,TGTGCCAGCTTGAGGAGGGCCAGTTTCATCGGCACAGATACGCAGTATTTT
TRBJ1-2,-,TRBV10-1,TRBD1,CASSDSTGGFGYTF,TGCGCCAGCAGTGACTCGACAGGGGGCTTTGGCTACACCTTC
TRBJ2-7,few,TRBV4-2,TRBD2,CASSQEPSGRTAYEQYF,TGTGCCAGCAGCCAAGAACCTAGCGGGAGAACCGCCTACGAGCAGTACTTC
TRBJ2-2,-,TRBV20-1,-,CSARPPAETSNTGELFF,TGCAGTGCTAGACCCCCCGCGGAGACATCGAACACCGGGGAGCTGTTTTTT